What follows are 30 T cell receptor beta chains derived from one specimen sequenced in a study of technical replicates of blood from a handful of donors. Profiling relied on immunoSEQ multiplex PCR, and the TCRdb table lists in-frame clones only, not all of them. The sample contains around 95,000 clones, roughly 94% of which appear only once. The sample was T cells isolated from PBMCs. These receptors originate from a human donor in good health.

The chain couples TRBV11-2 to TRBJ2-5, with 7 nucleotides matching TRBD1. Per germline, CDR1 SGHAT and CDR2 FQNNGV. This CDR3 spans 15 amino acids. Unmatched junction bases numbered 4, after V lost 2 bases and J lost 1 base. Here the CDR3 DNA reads TGTGCCAGCAGCTTACAGGGACAGATCCAAGAGACCCAGTACTTC. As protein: CASSLQGQIQETQYF.

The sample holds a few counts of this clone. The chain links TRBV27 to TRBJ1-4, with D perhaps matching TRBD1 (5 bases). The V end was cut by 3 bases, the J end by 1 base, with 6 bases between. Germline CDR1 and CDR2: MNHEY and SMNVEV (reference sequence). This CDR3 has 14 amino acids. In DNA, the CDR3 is TGTGCCAGCAGTTTCCAGGGAACTAATGAAAAACTGTTTTTT. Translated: CASSFQGTNEKLFF.

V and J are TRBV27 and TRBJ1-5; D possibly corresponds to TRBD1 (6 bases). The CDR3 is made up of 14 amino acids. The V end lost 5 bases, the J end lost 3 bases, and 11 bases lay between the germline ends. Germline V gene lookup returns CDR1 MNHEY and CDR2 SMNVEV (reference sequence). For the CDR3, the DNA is TGTGCCAGCAGTCGGACAGTACTCAATCAGCCCCAGCATTTT. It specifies CASSRTVLNQPQHF.

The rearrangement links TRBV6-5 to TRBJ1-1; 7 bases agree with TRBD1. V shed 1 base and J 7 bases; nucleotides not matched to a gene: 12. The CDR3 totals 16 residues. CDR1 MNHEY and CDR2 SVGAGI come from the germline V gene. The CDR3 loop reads CASSYYDDREDGEAFF. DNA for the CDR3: TGTGCCAGCAGTTACTACGACGACAGGGAGGACGGTGAAGCTTTCTTT.

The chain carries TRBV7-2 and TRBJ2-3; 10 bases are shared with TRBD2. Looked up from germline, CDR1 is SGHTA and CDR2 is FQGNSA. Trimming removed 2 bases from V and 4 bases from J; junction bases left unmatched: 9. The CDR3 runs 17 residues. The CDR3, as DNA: TGTGCCAGCAGCTTATATGGAGGGCTAGCGGGGGCAGATACGCAGTATTTT. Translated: CASSLYGGLAGADTQYF.

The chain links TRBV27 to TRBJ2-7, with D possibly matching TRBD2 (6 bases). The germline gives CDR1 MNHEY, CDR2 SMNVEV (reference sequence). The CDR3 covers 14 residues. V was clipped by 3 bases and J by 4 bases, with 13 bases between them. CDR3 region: CASSLEGPGYEQYF. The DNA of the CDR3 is TGTGCCAGCAGTTTGGAGGGGCCGGGATACGAGCAGTACTTC.

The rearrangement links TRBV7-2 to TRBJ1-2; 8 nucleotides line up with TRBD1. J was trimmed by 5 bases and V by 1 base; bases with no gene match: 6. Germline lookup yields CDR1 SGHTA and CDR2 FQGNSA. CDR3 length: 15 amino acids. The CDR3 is CASSLETGVDYGYTF. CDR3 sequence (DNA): TGTGCCAGCAGCTTAGAGACAGGGGTGGATTATGGCTACACCTTC.

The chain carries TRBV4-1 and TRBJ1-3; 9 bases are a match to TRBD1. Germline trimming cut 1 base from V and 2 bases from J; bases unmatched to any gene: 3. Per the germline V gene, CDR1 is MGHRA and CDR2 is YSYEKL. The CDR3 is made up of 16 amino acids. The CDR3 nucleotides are TGCGCCAGCAGCCAAGTAGGGACAGGGCCTGGAAACACCATATATTTT. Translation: CASSQVGTGPGNTIYF.

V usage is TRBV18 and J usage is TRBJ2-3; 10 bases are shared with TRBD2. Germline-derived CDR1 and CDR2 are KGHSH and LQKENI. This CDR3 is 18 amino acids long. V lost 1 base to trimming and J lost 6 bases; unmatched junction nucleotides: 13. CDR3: CASSPQGILAGARDTQYF. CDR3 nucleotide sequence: TGTGCCAGCTCACCACAGGGGATCCTAGCGGGGGCCAGGGATACGCAGTATTTT.

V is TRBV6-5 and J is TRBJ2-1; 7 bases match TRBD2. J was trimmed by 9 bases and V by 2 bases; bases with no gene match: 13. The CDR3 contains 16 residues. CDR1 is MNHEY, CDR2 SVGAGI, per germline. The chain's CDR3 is CASSYSFGLGRGEQFF. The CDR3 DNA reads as TGTGCCAGCAGTTACAGCTTTGGACTAGGGAGAGGTGAGCAGTTCTTC.

DNA for the CDR3: TGTGCCAGCAGTTACCTGGCGGGGGCGGGCACCGGGGAGCTGTTTTTT. Encoded protein: CASSYLAGAGTGELFF. The chain joins TRBV6-5 to TRBJ2-2, with a tentative D call TRBD2 (7 bases). The length of the CDR3 is 16 residues. The ends were cut back, 2 bases at V and 4 bases at J, with 14 bases in the middle. CDR1 MNHEY and CDR2 SVGAGI come from the germline V gene.

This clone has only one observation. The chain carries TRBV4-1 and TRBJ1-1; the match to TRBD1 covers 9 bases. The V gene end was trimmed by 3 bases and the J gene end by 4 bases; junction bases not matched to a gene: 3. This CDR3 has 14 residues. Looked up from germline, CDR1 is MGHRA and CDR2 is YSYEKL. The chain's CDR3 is CASSQGTGSTEAFF. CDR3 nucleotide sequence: TGCGCCAGCAGCCAGGGGACAGGGAGCACTGAAGCTTTCTTT.

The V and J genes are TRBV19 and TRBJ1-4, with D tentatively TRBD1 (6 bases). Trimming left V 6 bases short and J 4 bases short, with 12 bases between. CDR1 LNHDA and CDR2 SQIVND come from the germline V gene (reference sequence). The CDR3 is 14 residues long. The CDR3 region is CASRPQDSNEKLFF. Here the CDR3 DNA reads TGTGCCAGTAGGCCCCAGGACAGTAATGAAAAACTGTTTTTT.

CDR3 amino acids: CASSQIGQGGWYF. The CDR3 DNA is TGCGCCAGCAGCCAAATAGGACAGGGGGGTTGGTACTTC. V and J are TRBV4-1 and TRBJ2-7; 10 bases are shared with TRBD1. Germline V CDR1 and CDR2: MGHRA, YSYEKL. Unmatched junction bases numbered 7, after V lost 2 bases and J lost 12 bases. The CDR3 covers 13 residues.

In nucleotides, the CDR3 is TGTGCCAGTAGTTTACAGGGTTACGAGCAGTACTTC. It yields the protein CASSLQGYEQYF. The J gene is TRBJ2-7, the V gene TRBV19; D might be TRBD1 (6 bases). Per germline, CDR1 LNHDA and CDR2 SQIVND (reference sequence). Trimming removed 5 bases at V and 4 bases at J, with 9 bases between. The CDR3 consists of 12 residues.

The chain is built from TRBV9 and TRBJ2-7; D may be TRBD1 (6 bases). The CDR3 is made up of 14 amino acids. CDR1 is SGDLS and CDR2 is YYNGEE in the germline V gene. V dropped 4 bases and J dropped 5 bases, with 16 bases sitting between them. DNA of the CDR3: TGTGCCAGCAGCCTACGGCAGGGGCTCGACGAGCAGTACTTC. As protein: CASSLRQGLDEQYF.

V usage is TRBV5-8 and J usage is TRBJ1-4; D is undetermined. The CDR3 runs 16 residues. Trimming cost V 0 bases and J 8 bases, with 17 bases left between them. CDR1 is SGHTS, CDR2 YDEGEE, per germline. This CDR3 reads CASSLAWEVVREKLFF. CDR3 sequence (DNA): TGTGCCAGCAGCTTGGCCTGGGAGGTGGTCCGCGAAAAACTGTTTTTT.

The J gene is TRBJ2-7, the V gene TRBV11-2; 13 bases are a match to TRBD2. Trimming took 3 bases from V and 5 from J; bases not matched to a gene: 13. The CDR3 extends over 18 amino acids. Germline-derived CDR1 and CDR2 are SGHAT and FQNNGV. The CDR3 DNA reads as TGTGCCAGCAGCTTCACATGGGGACTAGCGGGACTCGAGGACGAGCAGTACTTC. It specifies CASSFTWGLAGLEDEQYF.

CDR3 bases: TGTGCCAGCAGTTACTCGACTCACGATGAAAAACTGTTTTTT. Translated: CASSYSTHDEKLFF. V gene TRBV6-6 combines with J gene TRBJ1-4; D is unclear. V was trimmed by 0 bases and J by 6 bases, leaving 8 bases between them. The CDR3 is made up of 14 amino acids. Germline values: CDR1 MNHNY, CDR2 SVGAGI (reference sequence).

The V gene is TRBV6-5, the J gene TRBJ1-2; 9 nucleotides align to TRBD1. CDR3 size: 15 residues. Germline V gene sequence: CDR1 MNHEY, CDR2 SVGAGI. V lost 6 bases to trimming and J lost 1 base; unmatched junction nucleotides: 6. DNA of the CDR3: TGTGCCAGCAGGGACCCGGGACAGGGTAACTATGGCTACACCTTC. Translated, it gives CASRDPGQGNYGYTF.

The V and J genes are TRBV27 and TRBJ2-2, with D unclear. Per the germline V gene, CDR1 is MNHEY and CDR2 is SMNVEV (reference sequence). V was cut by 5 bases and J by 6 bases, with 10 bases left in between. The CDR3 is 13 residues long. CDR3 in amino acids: CASSLVDSGELFF. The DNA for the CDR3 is TGTGCCAGCAGTCTTGTAGATTCCGGGGAGCTGTTTTTT.

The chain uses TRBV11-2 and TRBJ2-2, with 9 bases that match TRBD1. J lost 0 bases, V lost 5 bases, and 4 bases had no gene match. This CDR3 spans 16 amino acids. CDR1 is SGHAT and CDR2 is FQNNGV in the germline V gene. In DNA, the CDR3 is TGTGCCAGCAGCAGTAACAGGGGGCCGAACACCGGGGAGCTGTTTTTT. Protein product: CASSSNRGPNTGELFF.

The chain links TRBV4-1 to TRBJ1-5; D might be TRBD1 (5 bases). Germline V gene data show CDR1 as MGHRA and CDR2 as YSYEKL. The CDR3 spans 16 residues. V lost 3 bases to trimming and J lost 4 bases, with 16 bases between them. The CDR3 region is CASSHTLLRGNQPQHF. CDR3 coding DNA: TGCGCCAGCAGCCATACTCTCCTTAGGGGAAATCAGCCCCAGCATTTT.

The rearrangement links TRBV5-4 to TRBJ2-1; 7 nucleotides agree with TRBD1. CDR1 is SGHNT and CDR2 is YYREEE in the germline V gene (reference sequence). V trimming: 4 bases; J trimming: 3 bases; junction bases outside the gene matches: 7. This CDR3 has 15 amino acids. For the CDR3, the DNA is TGTGCCAGCAGCCGGGACGGACAGGTCTACAATGAGCAGTTCTTC. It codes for CASSRDGQVYNEQFF.

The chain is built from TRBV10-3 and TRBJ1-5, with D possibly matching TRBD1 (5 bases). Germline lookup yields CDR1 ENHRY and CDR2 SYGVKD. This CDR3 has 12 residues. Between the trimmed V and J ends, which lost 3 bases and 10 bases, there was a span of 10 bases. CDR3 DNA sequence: TGTGCCATCAGTGACCAGGGTTATCCCCAGCATTTT. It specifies CAISDQGYPQHF.

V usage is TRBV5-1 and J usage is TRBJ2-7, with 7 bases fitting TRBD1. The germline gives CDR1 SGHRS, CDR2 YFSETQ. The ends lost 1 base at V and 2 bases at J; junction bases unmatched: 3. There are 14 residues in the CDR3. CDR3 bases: TGCGCCAGCAGCTTGCAGGGGGACCCCTACGAGCAGTACTTC. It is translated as CASSLQGDPYEQYF.

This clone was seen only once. Here the CDR3 reads CASSLDRVGLAAIYEQYF. CDR3 DNA: TGTGCCAGCAGCTTAGACAGGGTAGGACTAGCAGCAATCTACGAGCAGTACTTC. The chain couples TRBV7-8 to TRBJ2-7; 8 bases are a match to TRBD2. Looked up from germline, CDR1 is SGHVS and CDR2 is FQNEAQ. The CDR3 extends over 18 amino acids. V trimming: 1 base; J trimming: 3 bases; junction bases outside the gene matches: 14.

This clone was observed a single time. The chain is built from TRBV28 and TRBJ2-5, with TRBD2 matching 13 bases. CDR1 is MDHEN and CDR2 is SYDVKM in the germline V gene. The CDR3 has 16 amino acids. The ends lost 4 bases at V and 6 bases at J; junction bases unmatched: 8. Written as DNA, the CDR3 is TGTGCCAGCAGTTCACTACTAGCGGGAGGGACAAAGACCCAGTACTTC. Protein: CASSSLLAGGTKTQYF.

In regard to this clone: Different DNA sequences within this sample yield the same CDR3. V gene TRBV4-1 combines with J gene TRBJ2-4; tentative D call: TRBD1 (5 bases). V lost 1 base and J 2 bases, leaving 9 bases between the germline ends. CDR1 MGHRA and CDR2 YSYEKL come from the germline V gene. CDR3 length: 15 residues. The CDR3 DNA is TGCGCCAGCAGCCAAGGGCAGGGTACCAAAAACATTCAGTACTTC. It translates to CASSQGQGTKNIQYF.

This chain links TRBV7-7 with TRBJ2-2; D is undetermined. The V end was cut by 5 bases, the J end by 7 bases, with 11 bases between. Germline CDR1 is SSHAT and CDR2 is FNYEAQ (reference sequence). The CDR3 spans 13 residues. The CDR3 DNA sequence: TGTGCCAGCAGCCCCAGGTCGAACGGGGAGCTGTTTTTT. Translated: CASSPRSNGELFF.